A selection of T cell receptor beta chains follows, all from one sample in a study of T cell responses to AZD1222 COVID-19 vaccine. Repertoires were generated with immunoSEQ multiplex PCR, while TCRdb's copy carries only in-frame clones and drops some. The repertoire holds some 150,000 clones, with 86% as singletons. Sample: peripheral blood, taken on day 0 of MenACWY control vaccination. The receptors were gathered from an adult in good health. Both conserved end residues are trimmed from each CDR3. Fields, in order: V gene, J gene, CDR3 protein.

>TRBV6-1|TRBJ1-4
ASSEPGQTNEKLF
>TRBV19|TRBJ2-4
ASSTRQGIAKNIQY
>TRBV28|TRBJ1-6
ASSPSGGSPLH
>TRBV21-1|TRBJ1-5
ASKPGQQVAQPQH
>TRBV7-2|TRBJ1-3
ASSFGAGAGNTIY
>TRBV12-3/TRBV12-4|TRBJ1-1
ASSFDTEAF
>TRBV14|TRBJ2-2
ASSNRRDSENTGELF
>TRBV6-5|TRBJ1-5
ASSQDRERHQPQH
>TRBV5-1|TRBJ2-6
ASSLAGANVLT
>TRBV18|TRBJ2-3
ASSPVGGDTQY
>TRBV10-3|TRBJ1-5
AISESVTGTLGPQH
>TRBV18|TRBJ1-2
ASSPTETGRGYGYT
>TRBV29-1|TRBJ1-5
SVEEGSNQPQH
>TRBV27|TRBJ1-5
ASSPHRDRDQPQH
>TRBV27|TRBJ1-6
ASSLRGLNSPLH
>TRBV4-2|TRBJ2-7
ASSQDWGETPYEQY
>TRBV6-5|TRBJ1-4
ASSQGGGNEKLF
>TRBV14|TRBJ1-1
ASSQGGGYRGETEAF
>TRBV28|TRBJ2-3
ASSTTSGTRGQY
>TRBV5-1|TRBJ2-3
ASSPSGRGADTQY
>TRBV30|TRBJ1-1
AWSESGTEAF
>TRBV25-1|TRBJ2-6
ASSDTTGANVLT
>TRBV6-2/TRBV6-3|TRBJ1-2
ASSTLGGSNYGYT
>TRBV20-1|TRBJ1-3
SASTGNTIY
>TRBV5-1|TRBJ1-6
ASSHGQGFNSPLH
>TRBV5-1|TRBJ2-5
ASSSSGGAHETQY
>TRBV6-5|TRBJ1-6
ASSLTGENNSPLH
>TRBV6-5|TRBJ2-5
ASSFRGAGEETQY
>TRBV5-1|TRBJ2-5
ASSRRSETQY
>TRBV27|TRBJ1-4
ASSESFGRVNEKLF
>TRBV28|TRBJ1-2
ASSSPGLGHGYT
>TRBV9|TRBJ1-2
ASSATGLDRGAGYGYT
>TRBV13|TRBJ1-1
ASSLGLSGGPGTEAF
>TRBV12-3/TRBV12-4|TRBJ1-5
ASRRGSQPQH
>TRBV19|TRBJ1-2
ASKPHQTRGGYGYT
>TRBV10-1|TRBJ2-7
ASSQKGLAGGFWYEQY
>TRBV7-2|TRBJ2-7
ASKRDSYEQY
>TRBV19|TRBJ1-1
ASSKGQAVNTEAF
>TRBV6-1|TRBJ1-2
ASSEQLQISGYT
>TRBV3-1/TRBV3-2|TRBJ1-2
ASSQEGQGLVYGYT